A selection of T cell receptor beta chains follows, all from one sample in a study of blood T cell repertoires in COVID-19. TCRdb keeps only in-frame clones here, not all; method: immunoSEQ multiplex PCR. The sample holds about 110,000 clones, approximately 80% seen once. The sample taken for sequencing was peripheral blood. All receptors derive from an older woman with acute or convalescent COVID-19. The CDR3 runs from the conserved cysteine through the conserved F or W. The order of the fields is V gene, CDR3 length, J gene, clone size, D gene, CDR3 protein, CDR3 DNA. D genes are given only for firm matches. Size tells how often a clone was seen (once, few, many) or the class of an expanded clone, and some rows leave it out.

TRBV21-1	18	TRBJ2-1	.	.	CASSPGTFWRGRSNEQFF	TGTGCCAGCAGCCCTGGGACCTTTTGGCGGGGGAGATCGAATGAGCAGTTCTTC
TRBV7-2	16	TRBJ1-1	.	.	CASSLPDGGRKAEAFF	TGTGCCAGCAGCTTACCCGACGGGGGTCGCAAAGCTGAAGCTTTCTTT
TRBV30	12	TRBJ1-1	.	TRBD1	CAWSPDRGEAFF	TGTGCCTGGAGCCCTGACAGGGGGGAAGCTTTCTTT
TRBV7-3	13	TRBJ2-5	.	.	CASSLLDGGTQYF	TGTGCCAGCAGCTTATTGGACGGGGGGACCCAGTACTTC
TRBV27	14	TRBJ2-3	few	TRBD2	CASSRRGWADTQYF	TGTGCCAGCAGCAGGCGGGGGTGGGCAGATACGCAGTATTTT
TRBV5-1	14	TRBJ2-7	.	TRBD2	CASSATGTRYEQYF	TGCGCCAGCAGCGCTACCGGGACTAGGTACGAGCAGTACTTC
TRBV21-1	18	TRBJ1-2	.	.	CASSKGKLRTAHNYGYTF	TGTGCCAGCAGCAAAGGGAAACTTCGGACAGCCCATAACTATGGCTACACCTTC
TRBV30	14	TRBJ1-2	.	.	CAWSVLGTGYGYTF	TGTGCCTGGAGTGTTCTGGGTACGGGCTATGGCTACACCTTC
TRBV7-3	14	TRBJ2-3	.	.	CASSFAGPADTQYF	TGTGCCAGCAGCTTCGCGGGGCCGGCAGATACGCAGTATTTT
TRBV27	16	TRBJ1-2	.	TRBD1	CASSLGKDRTNYGYTF	TGTGCCAGCAGTTTGGGAAAGGACAGGACTAACTATGGCTACACCTTC
TRBV19	12	TRBJ1-4	.	.	CASISTNEKLFF	TGTGCCAGTATCTCCACTAATGAAAAACTGTTTTTT
TRBV28	13	TRBJ1-5	.	.	CASSLWGVQPQHF	TGTGCCAGCAGTTTATGGGGAGTTCAGCCCCAGCATTTT
TRBV28	17	TRBJ1-2	.	.	CASSSGGSGQGGYGYTF	TGTGCCAGCAGTTCGGGGGGTTCCGGGCAGGGAGGCTATGGCTACACCTTC
TRBV3-1/TRBV3-2	14	TRBJ1-2	.	TRBD1	CASSQSGGLYGYTF	TGTGCCAGCAGCCAATCAGGGGGCTTGTATGGCTACACCTTC
TRBV19	15	TRBJ1-4	.	.	CASSMIRVFGEKLFF	TGTGCCAGTAGTATGATAAGAGTGTTCGGGGAAAAACTGTTTTTT
TRBV19	17	TRBJ2-1	.	TRBD1	CASTLKGSGTGVNEQFF	TGTGCCAGTACTTTAAAGGGATCCGGGACAGGGGTGAATGAGCAGTTCTTC
TRBV4-1	14	TRBJ1-1	.	.	CASSQASEYSEAFF	TGCGCCAGCAGCCAAGCCTCAGAATATTCTGAAGCTTTCTTT
TRBV9	18	TRBJ2-3	.	TRBD2	CASSVVGSGGPSTDTQYF	TGTGCCAGCAGCGTAGTGGGTAGCGGGGGCCCTAGCACAGATACGCAGTATTTT
TRBV2	13	TRBJ2-6	.	.	CASKQVGANVLTF	TGTGCCAGCAAACAGGTTGGGGCCAACGTCCTGACTTTC
TRBV10-3	13	TRBJ1-2	.	.	CAISDSKVRGYTF	TGTGCCATCAGTGATAGCAAGGTGCGTGGCTACACCTTC
TRBV27	16	TRBJ2-1	.	TRBD1	CASSPYAGQGYNEQFF	TGTGCCAGCAGCCCCTATGCAGGACAGGGATACAATGAGCAGTTCTTC
TRBV7-9	17	TRBJ1-1	.	TRBD1	CASSLGTGKSKNTEAFF	TGTGCCAGCAGCTTGGGGACAGGGAAGTCCAAGAACACTGAAGCTTTCTTT
TRBV28	16	TRBJ2-1	.	TRBD2	CASSSLGTSGLNEQFF	TGTGCCAGCAGTTCCCTTGGGACTAGCGGGCTCAATGAGCAGTTCTTC
TRBV18	14	TRBJ2-7	.	.	CASSPYYDSYEQYF	TGTGCCAGCTCACCCTACTATGACTCCTACGAGCAGTACTTC
TRBV7-9	16	TRBJ1-2	.	TRBD1	CASSLDSGTGSLGYTF	TGTGCCAGCAGCCTAGATTCCGGGACAGGGTCGTTGGGCTACACCTTC
TRBV7-9	16	TRBJ2-3	once	TRBD2	CAGLGLAGESGDTQYF	TGTGCCGGGCTTGGGCTAGCGGGAGAGTCGGGAGATACGCAGTATTTT
TRBV3-1/TRBV3-2	16	TRBJ2-1	few	.	CASSRLGLFEYNEQFF	TGTGCCAGCAGCCGATTAGGACTATTTGAATACAATGAGCAGTTCTTC
TRBV27	13	TRBJ1-2	.	.	CASSHLPNYGYTF	TGTGCCAGCAGTCACCTACCTAACTATGGCTACACCTTC
TRBV13	14	TRBJ1-3	once	TRBD1	CASSDRGPGNTIYF	TGTGCCAGCAGCGACAGGGGCCCTGGAAACACCATATATTTT
TRBV14	13	TRBJ1-1	.	.	CASRGGTYTEAFF	TGTGCCAGCAGGGGAGGGACCTACACTGAAGCTTTCTTT
TRBV6-5	14	TRBJ1-3	.	.	CASGRAGAGNTIYF	TGTGCCAGCGGGAGGGCAGGGGCTGGAAACACCATATATTTT
TRBV12-3/TRBV12-4	10	TRBJ2-6	.	.	CASSQGVLTF	TGTGCCAGCAGCCAGGGGGTCCTGACTTTC
TRBV21-1	18	TRBJ1-3	.	.	CASSALRDRASSGNTIYF	TGTGCCAGCAGCGCCCTCCGGGACAGGGCCAGCTCTGGAAACACCATATATTTT
TRBV6-5	16	TRBJ2-7	.	TRBD1	CASSSRGGQGAREQYF	TGTGCCAGCAGTTCAAGGGGGGGACAGGGGGCGCGAGAGCAGTACTTC
TRBV19	14	TRBJ2-2	.	TRBD1	CASTDRGDFGELFF	TGTGCCAGTACCGACAGGGGCGATTTCGGGGAGCTGTTTTTT
TRBV5-1	14	TRBJ2-3	.	TRBD2	CASSSGLVFDTQYF	TGCGCCAGCAGCTCTGGACTAGTCTTCGATACGCAGTATTTT
TRBV15	11	TRBJ1-2	.	.	CATSGSYGYTF	TGTGCCACCAGCGGCAGCTATGGCTACACCTTC
TRBV14	13	TRBJ1-6	.	.	CASSQGLAGPLHF	TGTGCCAGCAGCCAAGGTTTGGCGGGACCCCTCCACTTT
TRBV19	15	TRBJ2-1	.	.	CASSIDLSDYNEQFF	TGTGCCAGTAGTATAGATCTAAGTGATTACAATGAGCAGTTCTTC
TRBV18	13	TRBJ2-3	.	.	CASSPDTTDTQYF	TGTGCCAGCTCTCCGGACACAACAGATACGCAGTATTTT
TRBV7-9	16	TRBJ2-2	.	.	CASSLGGHMNTGELFF	TGTGCCAGCAGCTTAGGGGGCCATATGAACACCGGGGAGCTGTTTTTT
TRBV19	16	TRBJ1-5	.	TRBD1	CASSPKGAASNQPQHF	TGTGCCAGTAGTCCCAAGGGGGCAGCAAGCAATCAGCCCCAGCATTTT
TRBV10-3	16	TRBJ1-1	once	.	CAISESGQAMNTEAFF	TGTGCCATCAGTGAGTCGGGACAAGCTATGAACACTGAAGCTTTCTTT
TRBV2	14	TRBJ1-2	.	TRBD1	CASSGDRGRQGYTF	TGTGCCAGCAGCGGTGACAGGGGGCGGCAGGGCTACACCTTC
TRBV7-6	14	TRBJ2-5	.	TRBD1	CASSSPDRGKTQYF	TGTGCCAGCAGCTCGCCGGACAGGGGGAAGACCCAGTACTTC
TRBV28	15	TRBJ2-7	.	.	CASSLGGAVSYEQYF	TGTGCCAGCAGTTTAGGTGGGGCAGTCTCCTACGAGCAGTACTTC
TRBV4-1	17	TRBJ2-5	few	.	CASSLGAGVDIQETQYF	TGCGCCAGCAGCCTAGGGGCCGGTGTAGATATCCAAGAGACCCAGTACTTC
TRBV7-9	14	TRBJ2-7	.	.	CASSPWQGGNEQYF	TGTGCCAGCAGCCCCTGGCAGGGGGGTAACGAGCAGTACTTC
TRBV7-3	15	TRBJ2-7	.	TRBD2	CASSIAGGPVYEQYF	TGTGCCAGCAGTATAGCGGGAGGGCCTGTCTACGAGCAGTACTTC
TRBV30	14	TRBJ1-1	once	TRBD1	CAWSDDRGQAEAFF	TGTGCCTGGAGCGATGACAGGGGGCAAGCTGAAGCTTTCTTT
TRBV30	13	TRBJ2-5	.	.	CASVQGRNKTQYF	TGTGCCTCCGTACAGGGAAGGAACAAGACCCAGTACTTC